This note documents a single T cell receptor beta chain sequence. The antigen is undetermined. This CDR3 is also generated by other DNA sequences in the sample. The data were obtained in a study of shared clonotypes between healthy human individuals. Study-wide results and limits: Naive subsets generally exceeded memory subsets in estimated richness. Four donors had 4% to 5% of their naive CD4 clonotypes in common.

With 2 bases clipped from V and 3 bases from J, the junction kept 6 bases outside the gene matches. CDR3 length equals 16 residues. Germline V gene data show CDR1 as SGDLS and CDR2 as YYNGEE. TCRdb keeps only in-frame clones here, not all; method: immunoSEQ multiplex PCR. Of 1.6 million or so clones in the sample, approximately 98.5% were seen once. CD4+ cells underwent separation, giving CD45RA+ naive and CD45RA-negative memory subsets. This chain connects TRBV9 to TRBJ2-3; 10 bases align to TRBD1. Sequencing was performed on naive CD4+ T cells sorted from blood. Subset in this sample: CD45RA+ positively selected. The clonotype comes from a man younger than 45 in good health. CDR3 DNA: TGTGCCAGCAGCGTGGGTCGGACAGGGGGGACAGATACGCAGTATTTT. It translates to CASSVGRTGGTDTQYF.